The entry that follows covers one T cell receptor beta chain sequence. As processed by the authors: Using reference gene primer amplification, nucleated cell counts were estimated. Sequenced by immunoSEQ multiplex PCR; TCRdb stores in-frame clones only, minus some. D and trimming were read from the DNA, whereas the V and J calls and clone size are those reported in that table. The repertoire includes 25,000 to 30,000 clones, roughly 79% of them detected once, and over 13% sits in the top ten. The sample belongs to a study of blood T cell repertoires in COVID-19. Study at large: Collection of acute and convalescent COVID-19 samples took place in the United States, Italy and Spain.

Germline assignment: CDR1 SGHNT and CDR2 YYREEE (reference sequence). This CDR3 has 15 residues. V lost 2 bases, J lost 5 bases, and 13 bases lay in between. This receptor was taken from an elderly man with active or convalescent COVID-19. Material: peripheral blood. This chain links TRBV5-4 with TRBJ2-2, with TRBD1 as a possible D gene (6 bases). CDR3 sequence reads: CASSLAAGQTGELFF. CDR3 DNA sequence: TGTGCCAGCAGCTTAGCTGCCGGACAGACCGGGGAGCTGTTTTTT.